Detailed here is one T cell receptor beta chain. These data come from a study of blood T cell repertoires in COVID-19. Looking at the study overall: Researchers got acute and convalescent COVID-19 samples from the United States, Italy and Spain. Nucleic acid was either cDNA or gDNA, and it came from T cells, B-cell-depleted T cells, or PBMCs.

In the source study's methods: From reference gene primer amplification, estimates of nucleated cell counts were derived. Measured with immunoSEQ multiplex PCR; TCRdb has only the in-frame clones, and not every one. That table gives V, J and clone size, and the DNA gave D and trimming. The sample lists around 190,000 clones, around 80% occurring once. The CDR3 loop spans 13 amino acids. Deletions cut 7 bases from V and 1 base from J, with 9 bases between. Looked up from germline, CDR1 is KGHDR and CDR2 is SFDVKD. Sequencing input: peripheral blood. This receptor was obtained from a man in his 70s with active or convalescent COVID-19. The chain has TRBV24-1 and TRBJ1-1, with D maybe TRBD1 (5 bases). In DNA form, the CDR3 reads TGTGCCACCAGGGGGGGTCAGAACACTGAAGCTTTCTTT. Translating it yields CATRGGQNTEAFF.